This T cell receptor (beta chain) appears in the sequencing data of a study of T cells in localized non-small cell lung cancer. Broader study findings: Longer overall survival accompanied higher blood T cell density. Among the top 100 tumor clones, a median around 57 appeared in adjacent lung. Uninvolved adjacent lung had higher T cell clonality than tumor and all other tissues. A single tumor region was sequenced, leaving heterogeneity possible.

This clone showed up just once. Its antigen is not known. Germline V CDR1 and CDR2: SQVTM, ANQGSEA. CDR3 length: 13 residues. The germline V and J ends were trimmed by 3 bases and 2 bases, with 8 bases remaining between them. Produced via immunoSEQ multiplex PCR; TCRdb's table is partial and in-frame only. The sample has 1,200 to 1,500 clones, around 21% seen once. The receptor was derived from a male donor at least 60 years old with stage I lung adenocarcinoma. J is TRBJ1-3 and V is TRBV29-1, with D perhaps matching TRBD1 (5 bases). Sequencing used lung tumor tissue, obtained before any cancer treatment. The CDR3 sequence is CSVEGTAGNTIYF. The DNA of the CDR3 is TGCAGCGTTGAGGGGACGGCTGGAAACACCATATATTTT.